This TCR beta chain is from a study of T cells in Graves' hyperthyroidism and ophthalmopathy. At the level of the study: Peripheral blood samples were taken at initial diagnosis, prior to any treatment.

The investigators amplified TCR beta CDR3 regions from RNA transcripts. Using the HTBI primer set, a first-round RT-PCR was run on the TCR CDR3. Each CDR3 protein gets one entry after TCRdb re-called the multiplex PCR reads with MiXCR. The data hold about 690,000 distinct CDR3 sequences, with roughly a sixth observed a single time. This clonotype was seen more than once but under ten times. Patients were aged 18 to 65, had disease duration under 2 months, and had newly diagnosed hyperthyroidism. Exclusions: uncontrolled infection, other autoimmune disease, pregnancy, lactation. The CDR3 loop spans 15 amino acids. The germline V and J ends were trimmed by 2 bases and 4 bases, with 13 bases remaining between them. Germline V gene data show CDR1 as LGHDT and CDR2 as YNNKEL (reference sequence).

Material: blood. V usage is TRBV3-1 and J usage is TRBJ2-3, with D unclear. The TCR originated in a man aged 45-60 years with Graves' hyperthyroidism. The CDR3 nucleotides read TGTGCCAGCAGCCAAACCGTGGCAGTTGCAGATACGCAGTATTTT. It is translated as CASSQTVAVADTQYF.